This passage covers 16 T cell receptor beta chains from one sample sequenced in a study of vaccination and CD4 T cells after COVID-19. Time point described: late sampling 161 to 241 days after vaccination in three convalescent patients. Treatment indicated: roughly 11-day PBMC culture with coronavirus spike peptide pools or control peptides (ViraFEST assay). The Oncomine TCR Beta short-read assay sequenced DNA from cultured CD4+ T cells. Each CDR3 protein gets one entry after TCRdb re-called the PCR reads with MiXCR. The sample yields around 25,000 distinct CDR3 sequences, roughly 33% seen once. These receptors lack a known antigen. The sample in question was CD4+ T cells from blood, cultured in vitro, obtained about 7 months after SARS-CoV-2 vaccination. Source of these receptors: a human donor who had recovered from COVID-19.

The CDR3 sequence is CASSQDWQVYSNQPQHF. The CDR3 DNA reads as TGCGCCAGCAGCCAAGATTGGCAGGTCTATAGCAATCAGCCCCAGCATTTT. V usage is TRBV4-1 and J usage is TRBJ1-5, with D unresolved. Germline CDR1 and CDR2: MGHRA and YSYEKL. The CDR3 sequence is 17 residues long. V was cut by 0 bases and J by 0 bases, with 12 bases left in between.

This clonotype was seen only a few times. The chain couples TRBV10-3 to TRBJ2-5; the match to TRBD1 covers 9 bases. Per germline, CDR1 ENHRY and CDR2 SYGVKD. There are 14 residues in the CDR3. The junction had 7 bases not matched to a gene; V was cut back by 10 bases and J by 1 base. The DNA of the CDR3 is TGTGCCACCGACCCGGGACAGGGCCAAGAGACCCAGTACTTC. Residues: CATDPGQGQETQYF.

The rearrangement uses TRBV7-2 and TRBJ2-5; 7 nucleotides align to TRBD1. The CDR3 runs 14 residues. Unmatched junction bases numbered 4, after V lost 5 bases and J lost 1 base. Germline V gives CDR1 SGHTA, CDR2 FQGNSA. The CDR3 is CASSKDRAQETQYF. CDR3 DNA sequence: TGTGCCAGCAGCAAAGACAGGGCCCAAGAGACCCAGTACTTC.

The rearrangement links TRBV28 to TRBJ2-7; D not resolved. The CDR3 extends over 14 amino acids. With 2 bases removed from V and 0 bases from J, the gap between germline ends came to 8 bases. Germline assignment: CDR1 MDHEN and CDR2 SYDVKM. Written as DNA, the CDR3 is TGTGCCAGCAGTTTACCCGCTGGCTCCTACGAGCAGTACTTC. Protein sequence: CASSLPAGSYEQYF.

The CDR3 nucleotides are TGCAGTGCGCCACAGGGGGCTAGAGACACTGAAGCTTTCTTT. Amino acid sequence: CSAPQGARDTEAFF. V and J are TRBV20-1 and TRBJ1-1, with TRBD1 matching over 9 bases. The CDR3 runs to 14 residues. Germline V CDR1 and CDR2: DFQATT, SNEGSKA (reference sequence). Trimming at V came to 6 bases and at J to 3 bases, leaving 8 bases not matched to a gene.

This clonotype was seen a few times. The chain is built from TRBV15 and TRBJ2-7; the D gene is possibly TRBD2 (7 bases). This CDR3 region has 16 residues. CDR1 LNHNV and CDR2 YYDKDF come from the germline V gene (reference sequence). Trimming stripped 1 base from V and 9 bases from J, with 22 bases between. DNA of the CDR3: TGTGCCACCAGCAGAGGACCATGGGGAGGGGGAGACAGGCAGTACTTC. It encodes CATSRGPWGGGDRQYF.

V gene TRBV20-1 combines with J gene TRBJ2-7; 7 bases agree with TRBD2. V lost 1 base and J lost 2; bases outside the gene matches: 5. CDR1 is DFQATT, CDR2 SNEGSKA, per germline (reference sequence). The CDR3 is 14 amino acids. The CDR3 region has the DNA TGCAGTGCTAGAGCTCCAGCGGGACCCTACGAGCAGTACTTC. As protein: CSARAPAGPYEQYF.

The chain has TRBV18 and TRBJ1-5; no definite D call. V lost 2 bases and J lost 6, with 8 bases in between. This CDR3 is built from 13 residues. Germline CDR1 and CDR2: KGHSH and LQKENI. In nucleotides, the CDR3 is TGTGCCAGCTCACCAGGGGTTAGTCAGCCCCAGCATTTT. As protein: CASSPGVSQPQHF.

By share, this clonotype ranks as medium-sized. The chain joins TRBV6-1 to TRBJ2-7; 8 bases line up with TRBD1. Germline lookup yields CDR1 MNHNS and CDR2 SASEGT. V lost 7 bases and J lost 5; bases outside the gene matches: 10. The CDR3 consists of 14 residues. DNA of the CDR3: TGTGCCAGCAAATTTGGACAGGGTAGCGACGAGCAGTACTTC. Translated: CASKFGQGSDEQYF.

The rearrangement uses TRBV20-1 and TRBJ2-5; a weak D match, TRBD2 (6 bases). CDR3 length: 14 residues. The V and J ends lost 0 bases and 4 bases respectively, with 12 bases between them. Germline V gene sequence: CDR1 DFQATT, CDR2 SNEGSKA (reference sequence). The CDR3 bases are TGCAGTGCTAGAGACCCGGGAGTTAGAGAGACCCAGTACTTC. Its translation: CSARDPGVRETQYF.

This clonotype was found a few times. The gene calls are TRBV7-2 and TRBJ2-7; 12 nucleotides agree with TRBD2. The ends lost 5 bases at V and 6 bases at J; junction bases unmatched: 11. The length of the CDR3 is 16 residues. Germline V gene lookup returns CDR1 SGHTA and CDR2 FQGNSA. CDR3 region: CASSLETSGSPFEQYF. CDR3 in DNA: TGTGCCAGCAGCCTTGAGACTAGCGGGAGTCCCTTCGAGCAGTACTTC.

Regarding this clonotype: No conserved phenylalanine or tryptophan is present at the end of the CDR3, so a read error is the likely explanation. This chain uses TRBV4-3 with TRBJ2-7; possibly TRBD1 for D (5 bases). The CDR3 loop spans 14 amino acids. The ends were cut back, 0 bases at V and 2 bases at J, with 8 bases in the middle. The germline V gene has CDR1 LGHNA and CDR2 YSLEER. The CDR3 coding sequence is TGCGCCAGCAGCCAAGATCTGGGGCCCTACGAGCAGTACTTA. This codes for CASSQDLGPYEQYL.

This clonotype was seen only a few times. V and J are TRBV7-2 and TRBJ1-2; D is ambiguous. V dropped 5 bases and J dropped 2 bases, with 12 bases sitting between them. The CDR3 is 14 residues long. CDR1 is SGHTA and CDR2 is FQGNSA in the germline V gene. CDR3 DNA sequence: TGTGCCAGCAGCCTGGCGTTAAGCAACTATGGCTACACCTTC. This sequence encodes CASSLALSNYGYTF.

As regards this clonotype: It may be a read error: a sequence one base away is much more abundant. The rearrangement links TRBV20-1 to TRBJ1-5; the D is unclear. Trimming removed 6 bases from V and 6 bases from J, with 12 bases in between. Germline values: CDR1 DFQATT, CDR2 SNEGSKA (reference sequence). The CDR3 is 12 amino acids. The CDR3 sequence: CSAEIPSQPQHF. The CDR3 nucleotides are TGCAGTGCCGAGATCCCTAGTCAGCCCCAGCATTTT.

The chain employs TRBV28 and TRBJ2-3; D is undetermined. The ends were cut back, 5 bases at V and 2 bases at J, with 14 bases in the middle. CDR1 and CDR2 from the germline V gene are MDHEN and SYDVKM. The length of the CDR3 is 15 residues. The DNA for the CDR3 is TGTGCCAGCAGTAGCAACGGTCTTGCCACAGATACGCAGTATTTT. Protein product: CASSSNGLATDTQYF. Combining the CDR3 with reference TRBV28 and TRBJ2-3 gives the whole variable domain DVKVTQSSRYLVKRTGEKVFLECVQDMDHENMFWYRQDPGLGLRLIYFSYDVKMKEKGDIPEGYSVSREKKERFSLILESASTNQTSMYLCASSSNGLATDTQYFGPGTRLTVL.

This clonotype was seen a handful of times. The chain couples TRBV28 to TRBJ2-7, with 7 bases that match TRBD2. Germline V gene data show CDR1 as MDHEN and CDR2 as SYDVKM. V lost 2 bases to trimming and J lost 6 bases; unmatched junction nucleotides: 7. This CDR3 has 14 residues. The CDR3 reads CASSLVAGVREQYF. In DNA, the CDR3 is TGTGCCAGCAGTTTAGTTGCGGGAGTTCGCGAGCAGTACTTC.